This passage covers 32 T cell receptor beta chains from one sample sequenced in a study of shared clonotypes between healthy human individuals. Method: immunoSEQ multiplex PCR; TCRdb's copy keeps in-frame clones and lacks some. Found here are approximately 350,000 clones, 74% of them singletons; the top ten hold 10%. The sample taken for sequencing was memory CD4+ T cells sorted from blood. Documented subset: CD45RA-negative fraction. These receptors originate from a man aged 30 to 45 in good health.

The chain links TRBV5-4 to TRBJ1-1; unclear D gene. Germline V gene lookup returns CDR1 SGHNT and CDR2 YYREEE (reference sequence). Trimming cost V 0 bases and J 2 bases, with 11 bases left between them. This CDR3 is 15 amino acids long. CDR3 protein: CASSLEWEGNTEAFF. DNA for the CDR3: TGTGCCAGCAGCTTGGAGTGGGAGGGAAACACTGAAGCTTTCTTT. Looking up the rest from reference TRBV5-4 and TRBJ1-1 gives the full variable domain: ETGVTQSPTHLIKTRGQQVTLRCSSQSGHNTVSWYQQALGQGPQFIFQYYREEENGRGNFPPRFSGLQFPNYSSELNVNALELDDSALYLCASSLEWEGNTEAFFGQGTRLTVV.

The V call is TRBV5-4, the J call TRBJ2-7, with 11 nucleotides matching TRBD2. The V and J ends lost 4 bases and 6 bases, in that order; junction bases with no gene match: 3. The CDR3 consists of 13 residues. Germline V CDR1 and CDR2: SGHNT, YYREEE (reference sequence). Here the CDR3 reads CASSPSGRSEQYF. The DNA for the CDR3 is TGTGCCAGCAGCCCTAGCGGGAGGTCCGAGCAGTACTTC.

CDR3 nucleotide sequence: TGTGCCAGCAGCTTATTTGGACTAGCGGAGGGGACAGATACGCAGTATTTT. It yields the protein CASSLFGLAEGTDTQYF. The chain recombines TRBV7-4 with TRBJ2-3; 10 nucleotides match TRBD2. V gave up 2 bases and J gave up 3 bases; unmatched junction bases: 8. The CDR3 covers 17 residues. The germline V gene has CDR1 SGHVT and CDR2 SQSDAQ.

This clone was recorded many times. CDR3 protein: CASRQAGETQYF. Written as DNA, the CDR3 is TGTGCCAGTCGACAGGCTGGAGAGACCCAGTACTTC. The chain recombines TRBV19 with TRBJ2-5, with D tentatively TRBD1 (6 bases). The CDR3 has 12 residues. Trimming removed 8 bases from V and 4 bases from J, with 11 bases in between. Looked up from germline, CDR1 is LNHDA and CDR2 is SQIVND (reference sequence).

The chain combines TRBV5-4 with TRBJ1-2; TRBD1 matches 7 bases. V lost 2 bases to trimming and J lost 4 bases; unmatched junction nucleotides: 5. CDR1 and CDR2 (germline): SGHNT, YYREEE (reference sequence). The CDR3 sequence is 14 residues long. The CDR3 coding sequence is TGTGCCAGCAGCTTAGGGGGCTCTGGCTATGGCTACACCTTC. It yields the protein CASSLGGSGYGYTF. Supplemented by reference TRBV5-4 and TRBJ1-2, the full variable domain reads ETGVTQSPTHLIKTRGQQVTLRCSSQSGHNTVSWYQQALGQGPQFIFQYYREEENGRGNFPPRFSGLQFPNYSSELNVNALELDDSALYLCASSLGGSGYGYTFGSGTRLTVV.

The chain couples TRBV11-2 to TRBJ2-3; possible D gene TRBD2, 6 bases. Trimming removed 5 bases from V and 2 bases from J, with 11 bases in between. There are 14 residues in the CDR3. Germline assignment: CDR1 SGHAT and CDR2 FQNNGV. The CDR3 loop is CASSRGTFTDTQYF. The DNA of the CDR3 is TGTGCCAGCAGCCGCGGGACGTTCACAGATACGCAGTATTTT.

The rearrangement uses TRBV6-1 and TRBJ1-1; D not certain. V was cut by 6 bases and J by 10 bases, with 15 bases left in between. Germline CDR1 MNHNS, CDR2 SASEGT. This CDR3 has 12 amino acids. The DNA of the CDR3 is TGTGCCAGCAGCGCCTATCTGTATCCAGCTTTCTTT. Its translation: CASSAYLYPAFF.

Of note for this clone: A much more abundant neighbour one base away suggests this may be a read error. The same CDR3 arises from other DNA sequences in this sample as well. This chain joins TRBV9 and TRBJ1-2; possible D gene TRBD1, 6 bases. Trimming removed 2 bases at V and 2 bases at J, with 7 bases between. The CDR3 sequence is 13 residues long. Germline CDR1 is SGDLS and CDR2 is YYNGEE. This chain's CDR3 is CASSVDRNYGYTF. The CDR3 bases are TGTGCCAGCAGCGTGGACAGAAACTATGGCTACACCTTC.

V and J are TRBV11-2 and TRBJ2-1; 7 nucleotides line up with TRBD2. The ends lost 3 bases at V and 3 bases at J; junction bases unmatched: 2. The CDR3 consists of 14 residues. Germline V lookup: CDR1 SGHAT, CDR2 FQNNGV. The CDR3 reads CASSFVAGYNEQFF. The CDR3 DNA is TGTGCCAGCAGCTTTGTAGCGGGCTACAATGAGCAGTTCTTC.

The rearrangement links TRBV19 to TRBJ1-1; D gene uncertain. CDR1 is LNHDA and CDR2 is SQIVND in the germline V gene (reference sequence). The V end lost 5 bases, the J end lost 0 bases, and 10 bases lay between the germline ends. The CDR3 contains 14 residues. The CDR3 region has the DNA TGTGCCAGTAGTGGTCGGGGAATGAACACTGAAGCTTTCTTT. This translates into CASSGRGMNTEAFF.

The chain links TRBV29-1 to TRBJ1-2, with D possibly being TRBD1 (6 bases). Germline CDR1 is SQVTM and CDR2 is ANQGSEA. The V gene lost 7 bases and the J gene lost 6 bases, with 15 bases spanning the gap. The CDR3 consists of 12 residues. CDR3 nucleotides: TGCAGCGCCACCAGGGGAGGCGATGGCTACACCTTC. Protein sequence: CSATRGGDGYTF.

In DNA, the CDR3 is TGTGCCAGCTCCCACGACAGGGAGACTGAAGCTTTCTTT. It is translated as CASSHDRETEAFF. The genes are TRBV18 and TRBJ1-1; 7 positions match TRBD1. The V and J ends lost 6 bases and 5 bases, in that order; junction bases with no gene match: 6. Germline-derived CDR1 and CDR2 are KGHSH and LQKENI. There are 13 residues in the CDR3. The full variable domain, with the rest looked up from reference TRBV18 and TRBJ1-1, is NAGVMQNPRHLVRRRGQEARLRCSPMKGHSHVYWYRQLPEEGLKFMVYLQKENIIDESGMPKERFSAEFPKEGPSILRIQQVVRGDSAAYFCASSHDRETEAFFGQGTRLTVV.

This rearrangement joins TRBV7-8 to TRBJ2-1; D is tentatively TRBD1 or TRBD2 (6 bases each). Germline V gene lookup returns CDR1 SGHVS and CDR2 FQNEAQ. Trimming shortened V by 4 bases and J by 0 bases, and 10 bases separated the two germline ends. The CDR3 is 15 residues long. CDR3 nucleotides: TGTGCCAGCAGCTACGGAGGGGGCTCCTACAATGAGCAGTTCTTC. Residues: CASSYGGGSYNEQFF.

This clone was observed a few times. The J gene is TRBJ2-2, the V gene TRBV27; D remains ambiguous. V lost 4 bases to trimming and J lost 4 bases, with 10 bases between them. The CDR3 runs 14 residues. Germline lookup yields CDR1 MNHEY and CDR2 SMNVEV (reference sequence). This CDR3 is CASSSGRRTGELFF. The CDR3 nucleotides are TGTGCCAGCAGTTCCGGACGGCGCACCGGGGAGCTGTTTTTT.

This chain joins TRBV6-5 and TRBJ2-7; 7 nucleotides line up with TRBD2. Per the germline V gene, CDR1 is MNHEY and CDR2 is SVGAGI. The CDR3 is 15 residues long. After removal of 0 bases from V and 6 bases from J, the junction contained 8 bases not matched to a gene. CDR3 protein: CASSYSAGASVEQYF. In nucleotides, the CDR3 is TGTGCCAGCAGTTACTCGGCGGGAGCGTCTGTCGAGCAGTACTTC.

In the case of this clone: The sample holds other DNA sequences that translate to the same CDR3. V usage is TRBV7-8 and J usage is TRBJ2-2; D gene uncertain. CDR1 and CDR2 (germline): SGHVS, FQNEAQ. V was trimmed by 1 base and J by 7 bases, leaving 4 bases between them. The CDR3 spans 12 residues. CDR3 DNA sequence: TGTGCCAGCAGCTTAGTCGGCGGGGAGCTGTTTTTT. This sequence encodes CASSLVGGELFF.

Many counts were recorded for this clone. V gene TRBV7-8 combines with J gene TRBJ2-2, with D possibly TRBD1 on 5 matching bases. Trimming removed 8 bases from V and 6 bases from J, with 13 bases in between. CDR1 SGHVS and CDR2 FQNEAQ come from the germline V gene. There are 13 residues in the CDR3. The CDR3 region has the DNA TGTGCCAGCGGGGCTAGTAGATCCGGGGAGCTGTTTTTT. Translating gives CASGASRSGELFF.

The genes are TRBV10-3 and TRBJ1-1; D perhaps matches TRBD1 (5 bases). The CDR3 is 15 residues long. V gave up 7 bases and J gave up 0 bases, with 15 bases separating them. From germline, CDR1 is ENHRY and CDR2 SYGVKD. The CDR3 DNA reads as TGTGCCATCAAGCCCAGGGACTCCATGAACACTGAAGCTTTCTTT. Encoded protein: CAIKPRDSMNTEAFF.

This chain links TRBV2 with TRBJ2-7, with 7 bases lining up with TRBD1. Per the germline V gene, CDR1 is SNHLY and CDR2 is FYNNEI. The CDR3 loop spans 13 amino acids. The junction had 7 bases not matched to a gene; V was cut back by 6 bases and J by 5 bases. CDR3 DNA: TGTGCCAGCAGAGCCGAGACAGGGAACGAGCAGTACTTC. This codes for CASRAETGNEQYF.

This sequence joins TRBV25-1 and TRBJ1-2, with D maybe TRBD1 (6 bases). This CDR3 is built from 16 residues. The V and J ends lost 5 bases and 4 bases respectively, with 20 bases between them. Germline V CDR1 and CDR2: MGHDK, SYGVNS. This CDR3 is CASSRGGAGGVYGYTF. In DNA, the CDR3 is TGTGCCAGCAGTAGGGGGGGCGCGGGAGGCGTCTATGGCTACACCTTC.

The J gene is TRBJ2-2, the V gene TRBV27, with 7 bases that match TRBD1. This CDR3 has 16 residues. CDR1 and CDR2 from the germline V gene are MNHEY and SMNVEV (reference sequence). The trim removed 5 bases at V and 0 bases at J, leaving 6 bases unmatched. This chain's CDR3 is CASSPSGTANTGELFF. CDR3 nucleotides: TGTGCCAGCAGTCCATCCGGGACAGCGAACACCGGGGAGCTGTTTTTT.

This clone was counted many times. The chain has TRBV11-2 and TRBJ2-7; possibly TRBD2 for D (5 bases). Trimming stripped 5 bases from V and 2 bases from J, with 13 bases between. CDR1 and CDR2 from the germline V gene are SGHAT and FQNNGV. The CDR3 length is 14 residues. The CDR3 DNA reads TGTGCCAGCAGCGGGAGAGCAGAACCCTACGAGCAGTACTTC. Residues: CASSGRAEPYEQYF.

The chain has TRBV5-1 and TRBJ2-2, with D possibly matching TRBD2 (6 bases). V lost 0 bases to trimming and J lost 3 bases, with 12 bases between them. This CDR3 has 16 amino acids. Germline CDR1 and CDR2: SGHRS and YFSETQ. CDR3: CASSLAGSADTGELFF. In nucleotides, the CDR3 is TGCGCCAGCAGCTTGGCCGGGAGCGCGGACACCGGGGAGCTGTTTTTT.

This chain uses TRBV7-8 with TRBJ1-1; 10 nucleotides agree with TRBD1. The V gene end was trimmed by 4 bases and the J gene end by 1 base; junction bases not matched to a gene: 3. CDR3 size: 15 residues. Germline V gene sequence: CDR1 SGHVS, CDR2 FQNEAQ. DNA of the CDR3: TGTGCCAGCAGCTCGACAGGGGGCCCGAACACTGAAGCTTTCTTT. Translated, it gives CASSSTGGPNTEAFF.

The V gene is TRBV28, the J gene TRBJ2-7; 8 positions agree with TRBD2. The CDR3 is 14 amino acids. The V gene's germline CDR1 is MDHEN and CDR2 SYDVKM. The V segment lost 6 bases and the J segment 3 bases; nucleotides outside the gene matches: 7. The CDR3 DNA reads TGTGCCAGCAGATTAGCGGGACCCGTCTACGAGCAGTACTTC. It yields the protein CASRLAGPVYEQYF.

This chain connects TRBV4-1 to TRBJ1-4, with 7 bases lining up with TRBD1. The germline gives CDR1 MGHRA, CDR2 YSYEKL. With V trimmed by 1 base and J by 8 bases, 10 bases remained unmatched. The CDR3 sequence is 16 residues long. Here the CDR3 DNA reads TGCGCCAGCAGCCAAGTCGGGGCCAGGGGGGCGGAAAAACTGTTTTTT. As protein: CASSQVGARGAEKLFF.

This clone has a single count. The chain uses TRBV6-6 and TRBJ1-4; D might be TRBD1 (6 bases). V was trimmed by 8 bases and J by 6 bases, leaving 13 bases between them. This CDR3 is built from 13 residues. Germline CDR1 reads MNHNY; CDR2 reads SVGAGI (reference sequence). In DNA form, the CDR3 reads TGTGCCAGCCAACGGGGGCAAGATGAAAAACTGTTTTTT. Amino acid sequence: CASQRGQDEKLFF.

This clone came up a few times. The chain combines TRBV18 with TRBJ1-2, with 7 positions matching TRBD1. This CDR3 contains 16 residues. Trimming took 4 bases from V and 4 from J; bases not matched to a gene: 12. Germline CDR1 reads KGHSH; CDR2 reads LQKENI. This chain's CDR3 is CASSLNPRGASYGYTF. The CDR3 DNA reads as TGTGCCAGCTCACTGAACCCCAGGGGGGCGAGCTATGGCTACACCTTC.

This sequence joins TRBV29-1 and TRBJ1-1; possible D gene TRBD1, 5 bases. V was cut by 2 bases and J by 11 bases, with 15 bases left in between. CDR1 is SQVTM and CDR2 is ANQGSEA in the germline V gene. This CDR3 has 12 residues. The chain's CDR3 is CSVESPGGRAFF. CDR3 coding DNA: TGCAGCGTTGAAAGCCCTGGGGGTCGGGCTTTCTTT.

This chain connects TRBV9 to TRBJ2-3; 9 positions match TRBD2. CDR1 and CDR2 from the germline V gene are SGDLS and YYNGEE. Germline trimming cut 0 bases from V and 4 bases from J; bases unmatched to any gene: 6. The CDR3 runs to 16 residues. The CDR3 protein is CASSVAAGGPSDTQYF. Here the CDR3 DNA reads TGTGCCAGCAGCGTAGCCGCGGGAGGGCCATCAGATACGCAGTATTTT. Combining the CDR3 with reference TRBV9 and TRBJ2-3 gives the whole variable domain DSGVTQTPKHLITATGQRVTLRCSPRSGDLSVYWYQQSLDQGLQFLIQYYNGEERAKGNILERFSAQQFPDLHSELNLSSLELGDSALYFCASSVAAGGPSDTQYFGPGTRLTVL.

This chain joins TRBV19 and TRBJ2-6; 9 nucleotides align to TRBD1. Germline V gene lookup returns CDR1 LNHDA and CDR2 SQIVND (reference sequence). The CDR3 loop spans 20 amino acids. V gave up 7 bases and J gave up 1 base; unmatched junction bases: 17. CDR3 nucleotides: TGTGCCAGTAACCGCTTTTATAGGGACAGGGTACTATCTGGGGCCAACGTCCTGACTTTC. This codes for CASNRFYRDRVLSGANVLTF.

The chain couples TRBV5-1 to TRBJ2-2; tentative D call: TRBD2 (5 bases). The CDR3 has 17 residues. V was clipped by 1 base and J by 0 bases, with 13 bases between them. Germline lookup yields CDR1 SGHRS and CDR2 YFSETQ. In DNA, the CDR3 is TGCGCCAGCAGCTTGTTAGTAGGACTGTCGAACACCGGGGAGCTGTTTTTT. It encodes CASSLLVGLSNTGELFF.